This TCR beta chain comes out of a study of blood T cell repertoires in COVID-19. Across the study: Samples taken during acute and convalescent COVID-19 were collected in the United States, Italy and Spain.

The protocol was immunoSEQ multiplex PCR, while the TCRdb copy is restricted to in-frame clones and leaves out a portion. Among 200,000 to 250,000 clones, 87% were seen once, and the ten largest hold more than 10%. The V gene lost 1 base and the J gene lost 0 bases, with 15 bases spanning the gap. CDR3 length equals 16 residues. The germline V gene has CDR1 GTSNPN and CDR2 SVGIG (reference sequence). What was sequenced was peripheral blood. This chain joins TRBV30 and TRBJ1-1; no clear D. This TCR derives from a woman younger than 30 who had recovered from COVID-19. CDR3 sequence: CAWSAGVLKLNTEAFF. The CDR3 nucleotides read TGTGCCTGGAGTGCCGGGGTTCTGAAACTGAACACTGAAGCTTTCTTT.